These 23 T cell receptor beta chains were all obtained from the same sample, sequenced in a study of blood T cells in healthy people across ages. Alongside a J-beta primer mix, a sample-barcoded 5' primer served in a second PCR lasting about 6 to 11 cycles. TCRdb reprocessed the 5' RACE reads with MiXCR, giving one entry per CDR3 protein. The sample lists about 760,000 distinct CDR3 sequences, more than 55% seen once, with 25% to 30% in the top ten. What was sequenced was blood. The receptors here all came from a man aged 35-49 years in good health.

This clonotype was seen only once. The V call is TRBV6-5, the J call TRBJ2-3; 8 bases are shared with TRBD1. Trimming took 6 bases from V and 5 from J; bases not matched to a gene: 13. The germline gives CDR1 MNHEY, CDR2 SVGAGI. The CDR3 loop spans 16 amino acids. The CDR3: CASRIGPGQGVDTQYF. The CDR3 nucleotides are TGTGCCAGCAGGATCGGACCCGGACAGGGAGTAGATACGCAGTATTTT.

Only a few counts were recorded for this clonotype. The chain links TRBV28 to TRBJ2-6; 10 bases agree with TRBD1. Germline values: CDR1 MDHEN, CDR2 SYDVKM. The CDR3 covers 18 residues. Losses at the gene ends were 6 bases for V and 0 bases for J; bases not matched to a gene: 8. The CDR3 protein is CASRSGGQGSSGANVLTF. The CDR3 nucleotides read TGTGCCAGCAGGTCGGGGGGACAGGGGAGCTCTGGGGCCAACGTCCTGACTTTC. The whole variable domain, filled in from reference TRBV28 and TRBJ2-6, reads DVKVTQSSRYLVKRTGEKVFLECVQDMDHENMFWYRQDPGLGLRLIYFSYDVKMKEKGDIPEGYSVSREKKERFSLILESASTNQTSMYLCASRSGGQGSSGANVLTFGAGSRLTVL.

The chain employs TRBV24-1 and TRBJ2-5; D ambiguous. With the DNA end fitting TRBJ2-1 better, the J assignment may be wrong. Germline CDR1 reads KGHDR; CDR2 reads SFDVKD. The CDR3 is made up of 15 amino acids. As DNA, the CDR3 is TGTGCCACCAGTGATGCCGTCGTCACACAAGAGACCCAGTTCTTC. This codes for CATSDAVVTQETQFF.

As to this clonotype: A much larger clone sits a single nucleotide away, making a read error possible. The rearrangement uses TRBV6-5 and TRBJ2-6; possibly TRBD1 for D (6 bases). Germline lookup yields CDR1 MNHEY and CDR2 SVGAGI. This CDR3 contains 14 residues. V was cut by 5 bases and J by 7 bases, with 12 bases left in between. The CDR3 spells CASSVGQYANVLTF. CDR3 DNA: TGTGCCAGCAGTGTAGGACAGTATGCCAACGTCCTGACTTTC.

This clonotype was found once. The V call is TRBV5-1, the J call TRBJ1-4; D may be TRBD1 (5 bases). Trimming cost V 1 base and J 7 bases, with 11 bases left between them. Germline values: CDR1 SGHRS, CDR2 YFSETQ. The CDR3 loop spans 14 amino acids. CDR3 region: CASSLFRGSEKLFF. DNA for the CDR3: TGCGCCAGCAGCTTGTTTCGGGGGAGTGAAAAACTGTTTTTT.

The chain links TRBV27 to TRBJ2-5; TRBD2 matches 7 bases. The CDR3 spans 16 residues. The germline V gene has CDR1 MNHEY and CDR2 SMNVEV (reference sequence). J was trimmed by 0 bases and V by 3 bases; bases with no gene match: 7. The CDR3, as DNA: TGTGCCAGCAGTTTGGGGGGGGGTTTGTACCAAGAGACCCAGTACTTC. Translated: CASSLGGGLYQETQYF.

This clonotype showed up just once. V and J are TRBV29-1 and TRBJ2-1, with D possibly matching TRBD2 (6 bases). The CDR3 is made up of 15 amino acids. Trimming left V 2 bases short and J 4 bases short, with 15 bases between. Germline CDR1 and CDR2: SQVTM and ANQGSEA. CDR3 sequence reads: CSVESWASDYNEQFF. The CDR3 bases are TGCAGCGTTGAATCGTGGGCTAGCGATTACAATGAGCAGTTCTTC.

The chain employs TRBV25-1 and TRBJ2-7; TRBD1 is a possible D gene (6 bases). This CDR3 is built from 13 residues. Trimming cost V 4 bases and J 6 bases, with 13 bases left between them. From germline, CDR1 is MGHDK and CDR2 SYGVNS. The CDR3 bases are TGTGCCAGCAGTGGCCTCAGGGGTTCCGAGCAGTACTTC. It codes for CASSGLRGSEQYF.

The chain employs TRBV7-2 and TRBJ1-5; TRBD1 matches 8 bases. V lost 5 bases, J lost 5 bases, and 5 bases stayed unmatched. The germline CDR1 and CDR2 sequences are SGHTA and FQGNSA. The CDR3 length is 14 residues. The CDR3 nucleotides are TGTGCCAGCAGCGTCCCAGGGGGCCATCAGCCCCAGCATTTT. It yields the protein CASSVPGGHQPQHF.

J is TRBJ2-1 and V is TRBV6-5, with 8 bases identical to TRBD2. The trim removed 8 bases at V and 7 bases at J, leaving 10 bases unmatched. The CDR3 sequence is 14 residues long. From germline, CDR1 is MNHEY and CDR2 SVGAGI. The CDR3 reads CASAARGGTNEQFF. The CDR3 DNA is TGTGCCAGCGCCGCCCGGGGGGGGACTAATGAGCAGTTCTTC.

The chain couples TRBV20-1 to TRBJ1-2; TRBD1 might be the D (5 bases). V lost 1 base to trimming and J lost 0 bases, with 24 bases between them. This CDR3 is built from 19 residues. Germline CDR1 reads DFQATT; CDR2 reads SNEGSKA (reference sequence). CDR3 protein: CSARGILEGRGVSNYGYTF. CDR3 nucleotides: TGCAGTGCTAGAGGAATCCTAGAAGGGAGAGGGGTGTCTAACTATGGCTACACCTTC.

This chain uses TRBV4-3 with TRBJ1-2; tentative D call: TRBD1 (5 bases). This CDR3 contains 14 residues. CDR1 and CDR2 (germline): LGHNA, YSLEER. V dropped 0 bases and J dropped 10 bases, with 15 bases sitting between them. The CDR3 loop reads CASSQDIQGWAYTF. In DNA form, the CDR3 reads TGCGCCAGCAGCCAAGATATCCAGGGTTGGGCCTACACCTTC.

The chain employs TRBV10-3 and TRBJ2-4; TRBD1 matches 10 bases. The germline V gene encodes CDR1 ENHRY and CDR2 SYGVKD. Losses at the gene ends were 5 bases for V and 2 bases for J; bases not matched to a gene: 6. The CDR3 length is 16 residues. CDR3: CAISNRQGASKNIQYF. The CDR3 nucleotides read TGTGCCATCAGTAATAGACAGGGGGCATCCAAAAACATTCAGTACTTC.

The chain uses TRBV6-2 or TRBV6-3 and TRBJ2-7; 8 bases match TRBD2. The germline V gene has CDR1 MNHEY and CDR2 SVGEGT. The CDR3 is made up of 16 amino acids. V was pared by 2 bases and J by 7 bases, with 13 bases of the junction left unmatched. CDR3 coding DNA: TGTGCCAGCAGTTACGCTGGGGCGGGAGGCTACAATGAGCAGTACTTC. It encodes CASSYAGAGGYNEQYF.

This clonotype was recorded once. The junction shows a germline mismatch at one end, possibly a read error. The chain joins TRBV20-1 to TRBJ1-2, with D perhaps matching TRBD1 (5 bases). Germline V gene lookup returns CDR1 DFQATT and CDR2 SNEGSKA (reference sequence). This CDR3 has 13 amino acids. CDR3 protein: CSTSYRGTYGYTF. Here the CDR3 DNA reads TGCAGTACTAGTTATCGGGGCACCTATGGCTACACCTTC.

This chain links TRBV5-1 with TRBJ2-3; 12 nucleotides align to TRBD2. CDR1 SGHRS and CDR2 YFSETQ come from the germline V gene. J lost 2 bases, V lost 7 bases, and 8 bases had no gene match. The CDR3 spans 16 residues. The CDR3 is CASAQLAGGYTDTQYF. Here the CDR3 DNA reads TGCGCCAGCGCCCAACTAGCGGGGGGTTACACAGATACGCAGTATTTT.

This rearrangement joins TRBV11-1 to TRBJ1-2; 9 positions match TRBD1. CDR1 is SGHAT and CDR2 is FQDESV in the germline V gene (reference sequence). J lost 4 bases, V lost 5 bases, and 11 bases had no gene match. The CDR3 totals 16 residues. CDR3 sequence reads: CASSHYTGGTGYGYTF. CDR3 nucleotides: TGTGCCAGCAGCCATTATACAGGGGGCACAGGCTATGGCTACACCTTC.

The chain uses TRBV27 and TRBJ2-1; 8 nucleotides line up with TRBD2. V dropped 6 bases and J dropped 10; count of bases not matched to a gene: 14. The length of the CDR3 is 15 residues. Looked up from germline, CDR1 is MNHEY and CDR2 is SMNVEV (reference sequence). CDR3 residues: CASRFSGGDSYEQFF. The CDR3 coding sequence is TGTGCCAGCAGATTCAGCGGGGGAGATTCCTACGAGCAGTTCTTC.

The chain employs TRBV7-9 and TRBJ1-5; D unresolved. The CDR3 is 13 residues long. Germline V CDR1 and CDR2: SEHNR, FQNEAQ (reference sequence). Trimming cost V 2 bases and J 5 bases, with 7 bases left between them. The CDR3 nucleotides read TGTGCCAGCAGCTTAACCCCACATCAGCCCCAGCATTTT. Translated, it gives CASSLTPHQPQHF.

This clonotype appeared a single time. The chain is built from TRBV2 and TRBJ1-4, with TRBD1 identical over 9 bases. The germline V gene has CDR1 SNHLY and CDR2 FYNNEI. This CDR3 spans 15 amino acids. V was clipped by 8 bases and J by 6 bases; unmatched bases: 10. The CDR3 sequence: CASHRGRGNYEKLFF. CDR3 nucleotides: TGTGCCAGCCACAGGGGGCGAGGGAATTATGAAAAACTGTTTTTT.

The rearrangement joins TRBV11-2 to TRBJ2-1; TRBD2 matches at 10 bases. Trimming at V came to 1 base and at J to 6 bases, leaving 6 bases not matched to a gene. Germline V gene data show CDR1 as SGHAT and CDR2 as FQNNGV. This CDR3 spans 16 amino acids. The CDR3 loop is CASSLGASGSINEQFF. CDR3 bases: TGTGCCAGCAGCTTAGGGGCTAGCGGGAGTATCAATGAGCAGTTCTTC.

This rearrangement joins TRBV5-1 to TRBJ2-7, with TRBD2 matching over 13 bases. This CDR3 is built from 18 residues. The germline V gene encodes CDR1 SGHRS and CDR2 YFSETQ. The V segment lost 4 bases and the J segment 0 bases; nucleotides outside the gene matches: 10. CDR3 sequence (DNA): TGCGCCAGCAGCGCAGGACTAGCGGGAGCCGTTAGCTCCTACGAGCAGTACTTC. Its translation: CASSAGLAGAVSSYEQYF.

This clonotype appeared a few times. V is TRBV7-2 and J is TRBJ2-7; 14 bases map to TRBD2. The DNA matches TRBJ2-5 better at its end, which makes the J call doubtful. CDR1 is SGHTA and CDR2 is FQGNSA in the germline V gene. This CDR3 contains 15 residues. The CDR3 DNA reads TGTGCCAGCAGGACTAGCGGGAGGGCCGTGGAGACCCAGTACTTC. Translated, it gives CASRTSGRAVETQYF.